A single sample is the source of the 4 T cell receptor beta chains below, sequenced in a study of blood T cell repertoires in COVID-19. The protocol was immunoSEQ multiplex PCR, while the TCRdb copy is restricted to in-frame clones and leaves out a portion. The table has about 140,000 clones, roughly nine tenths seen once. The sample was peripheral blood. Source of these receptors: a human donor with COVID-19, enrolled during active disease. The donor label of this sample is uncertain.

The chain joins TRBV5-8 to TRBJ1-5, with D perhaps TRBD1 (5 bases). The CDR3 sequence is 15 residues long. The germline V gene encodes CDR1 SGHTS and CDR2 YDEGEE. The V gene lost 4 bases and the J gene lost 6 bases, with 17 bases spanning the gap. Here the CDR3 reads CASSRGTTSSQPQHF. The CDR3 coding sequence is TGTGCCAGCAGCCGAGGGACTACGTCTAGTCAGCCCCAGCATTTT.

The rearrangement uses TRBV27 and TRBJ1-6; TRBD1 matches at 7 bases. Germline V gene lookup returns CDR1 MNHEY and CDR2 SMNVEV (reference sequence). The V and J ends lost 5 bases and 7 bases, in that order; junction bases with no gene match: 5. The CDR3 is 14 amino acids. CDR3 nucleotide sequence: TGTGCCAGCAGTCTAGGGACAGACAATTCACCCCTCCACTTT. This encodes CASSLGTDNSPLHF.

This sequence joins TRBV5-1 and TRBJ2-2; 7 bases match TRBD1. V lost 2 bases to trimming and J lost 7 bases; unmatched junction nucleotides: 17. Looked up from germline, CDR1 is SGHRS and CDR2 is YFSETQ. The CDR3 is made up of 18 amino acids. CDR3: CASSLTTRTLTGIGELFF. CDR3 in DNA: TGCGCCAGCAGCTTAACTACACGCACCTTGACAGGGATCGGGGAGCTGTTTTTT.

J is TRBJ2-5 and V is TRBV4-2, with 16 bases aligning to TRBD2. The V segment lost 2 bases and the J segment 5 bases; nucleotides outside the gene matches: 5. There are 17 residues in the CDR3. Looked up from germline, CDR1 is LGHNA and CDR2 is YNFKEQ. The CDR3 sequence: CASSQSGTSGGAETQYF. The CDR3 DNA reads TGTGCCAGCAGCCAATCCGGGACTAGCGGGGGGGCCGAGACCCAGTACTTC.